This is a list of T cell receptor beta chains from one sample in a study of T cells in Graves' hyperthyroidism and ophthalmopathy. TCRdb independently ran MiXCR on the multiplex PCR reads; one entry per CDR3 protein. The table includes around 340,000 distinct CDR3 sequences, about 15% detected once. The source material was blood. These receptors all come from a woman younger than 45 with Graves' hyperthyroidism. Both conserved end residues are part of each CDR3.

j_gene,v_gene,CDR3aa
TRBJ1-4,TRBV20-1,CSASTSVGLEKLFF
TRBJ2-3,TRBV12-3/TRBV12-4,CASRGGPAQYF
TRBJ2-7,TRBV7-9,CASTTALFVDDYHYEQYF
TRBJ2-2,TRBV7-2,CASSPRLDNTGELFF
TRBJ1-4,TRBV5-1,CASSIQGQTNEKLFF
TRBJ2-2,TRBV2,CASSPDRPQYTGELFF
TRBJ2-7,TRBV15,CATSREGQGMDEQYF
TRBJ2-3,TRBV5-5,CASSVGQSTDTQYF
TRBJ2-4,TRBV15,CATSRDPTGRENIQYF
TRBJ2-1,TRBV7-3,CASSPTRTDNEQFF
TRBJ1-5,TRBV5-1,CASSFWVETGTRVFLRAIQPQHF
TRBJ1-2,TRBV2,CASAPGFNYGYTF
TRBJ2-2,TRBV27,CASMRDSTNTGELFF
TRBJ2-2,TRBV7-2,CASSLGGRLGTGELFF
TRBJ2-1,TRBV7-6,CASRLGTSFGGSYNEQFF
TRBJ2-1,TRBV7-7,CASSSRVGVGAHEQFF
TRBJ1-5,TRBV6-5,CASSYWDPNGNQPQHF
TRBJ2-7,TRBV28,CASTTRRLAAHYEQYF
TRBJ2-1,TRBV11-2,CASSSPLASPLYEQFF
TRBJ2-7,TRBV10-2,CASSERAALTYEQYF
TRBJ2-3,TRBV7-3,CASSPTGGGSSTDTQYF
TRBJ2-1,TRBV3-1,CASSHIPPPGQGGNEQFF
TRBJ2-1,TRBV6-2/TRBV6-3,CASSYSLAGTKKNEQFF
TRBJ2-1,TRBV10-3,CAISESAGGFGEQFF
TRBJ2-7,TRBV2,CASSEVPGPSYEQYF
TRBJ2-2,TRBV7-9,CATPLPQTTGELFF
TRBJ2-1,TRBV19,CASSTLGQYNEQFF
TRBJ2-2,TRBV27,CASSPPWSATGELFF
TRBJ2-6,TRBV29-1,CSVVGGSGANVLTF
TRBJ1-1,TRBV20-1,CSAMTVNLREAFF
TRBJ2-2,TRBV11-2,CASIRSPTPGELFF
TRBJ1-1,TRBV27,CASSPDRGVVTEAFF
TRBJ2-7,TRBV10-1,CASSESKAGGQYEQYF
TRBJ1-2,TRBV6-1,CASAQGDYGYTF
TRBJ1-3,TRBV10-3,CAISEPRGSGNTIYF
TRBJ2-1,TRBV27,CASSLAGLAEGASEQFF
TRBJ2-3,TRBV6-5,CASSSPRTSGRNTQYF